This T cell receptor beta chain was sequenced in a study of blood T cell repertoires in COVID-19 (dated by TCRdb to about 2020). Regarding the complete study: Samples covering the acute and convalescent phases of COVID-19 were provided by collaborators in the United States, Italy and Spain. The prospective study material was composed of cDNA or gDNA derived from T cells, B-cell-depleted T cells, or PBMCs. Subjects who had been exposed to COVID-19, were actively infected with it, or had recovered from it provided the deeply sampled blood TCRbeta repertoires that made up the dataset. The repertoires were released in a freely available public database intended as a resource for research on the immune response to SARS-CoV-2. Samples came from the ongoing ImmuneRACE study (first 160 participants) plus 1,254 subjects from 6 global collaborators. Nearly every sample came with metadata listing a de-identified subject ID, COVID-19 status, age in years and sex. Where available, HLA class I and class II types were taken from metadata supplied by the sample provider and were not determined by assay-based typing. On the study overall, not on this receptor specifically: The quantity of clinical and demographic metadata differed by source and by participant and was supplied without curation.

Worth noting for this clone: Its cognate antigen has yet to be identified. No qualities accompany the bases; no much larger clone lies one base away.

CDR1 and CDR2 (SGHNT, YYREEE) derive from the germline V gene (reference sequence). V lost 0 bases and J lost 3 bases; the stretch between them is 11 bases long. Inclusive of the bounding cysteine and phenylalanine, the CDR3 is 15 residues long. Kept here is only the CDR3 DNA, which spans 45 bases and is read in frame from base 1. Enrolling through a virtual design, the prospective study's participants ranged in age from roughly 18 to 90 years and lived across roughly 24 United States geographic areas. In the prospective study, cohorts were assigned on the basis of participant-reported clinical history obtained from a screening survey and a study questionnaire. Exposed participants were defined as having been in contact with someone with a PCR-confirmed or clinician-diagnosed COVID-19 case within 2 weeks of study entry. In the prospective study, mobile phlebotomists collected whole blood, serum and a nasopharyngeal or oropharyngeal swab from each participant. Additional blood draws and questionnaires over an approximately 2-month period could optionally be provided by prospective study participants. Before DNA extraction, prospective study blood samples were shipped either frozen or at room temperature.

TCRbeta CDR3 regions were amplified from genomic DNA using the immunoSEQ Assay, a bias-controlled multiplex PCR. On the study's bioinformatics: The number of nucleated cells in each sample was estimated from the amplification of reference gene primers within the assay. To quantify the absolute abundance of each unique TCRbeta CDR3 rearrangement, sequence reads were collapsed and filtered. For each sample, productive Simpson clonality was calculated as the square root of Simpson's diversity index over productive rearrangements. This is the immuneACCESS table as TCRdb keeps it, with only in-frame sequences that have V and J called. A part of the clones is gone; compared with another copy, unresolved V genes explain less than half, and the rest is unexplained. For V, J and clone size, that table is used; D and trimming come from the DNA. The table for this sample lists about 180,000 clones; around 80% of them were counted only once. Approximately 15% of the sample lies in the top ten.

The TCR sequence derives from a man aged 55 to 69 who had been exposed to COVID-19. The chain uses TRBV5-4 and TRBJ2-3; tentative D gene TRBD1, with 6 bases matching. Sequencing used PBMCs or T cells enriched from blood (not recorded which). The DNA is TGTGCCAGCAGCTTGGCGCGGCAGGGGACAGATACGCAGTATTTT. Its protein is CASSLARQGTDTQYF.